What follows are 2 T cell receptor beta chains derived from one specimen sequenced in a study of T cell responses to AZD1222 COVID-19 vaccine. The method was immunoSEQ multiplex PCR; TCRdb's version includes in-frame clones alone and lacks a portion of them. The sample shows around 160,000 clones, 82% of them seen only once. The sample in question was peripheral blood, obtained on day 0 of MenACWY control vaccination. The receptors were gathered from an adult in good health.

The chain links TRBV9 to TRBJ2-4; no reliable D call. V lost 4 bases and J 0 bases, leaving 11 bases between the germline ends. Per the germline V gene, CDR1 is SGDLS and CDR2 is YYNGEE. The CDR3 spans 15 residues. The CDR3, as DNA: TGTGCCAGCAGCCCAGAGTCGGGAGCCAAAAACATTCAGTACTTC. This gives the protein CASSPESGAKNIQYF.

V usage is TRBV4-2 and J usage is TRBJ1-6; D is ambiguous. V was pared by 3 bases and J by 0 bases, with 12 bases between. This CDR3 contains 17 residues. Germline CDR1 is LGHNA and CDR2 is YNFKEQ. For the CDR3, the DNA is TGTGCCAGCAGCCAGGACCTTGGGGTCTCCTATAATTCACCCCTCCACTTT. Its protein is CASSQDLGVSYNSPLHF.